This TCR beta chain was observed in a study of blood T cells in healthy people across ages. Study-wide results and limits: In long-lived donors, naive CD4+ cell counts and diversity exceeded those of aged donors.

For the second PCR, which ran for 7 to 11 cycles, a sample-barcoded 5' primer and a J-beta primer mix were used. TCRdb called the 5' RACE reads again in MiXCR, with one record for every CDR3 protein. The table has about 1.1 million distinct CDR3 sequences, roughly two fifths seen once. In this sample, this clonotype turned up a few times. The target antigen is unknown. This TCR came from a young man in good health. The specimen sequenced was blood.

CDR3 residues: CASTRGRSGGNQPQHF. As DNA, the CDR3 is TGTGCCAGCACTCGCGGACGGTCCGGCGGCAATCAGCCCCAGCATTTT. The V gene is TRBV12-3 or TRBV12-4, the J gene TRBJ1-5, with unresolved D. The CDR3 runs 16 residues. V lost 7 bases and J lost 2, with 18 bases in between.